One sample yielded the 28 T cell receptor beta chains listed below, sequenced in a study of human T cells and chemical hapten exposure. Extraction of total RNA was performed on unfractionated whole blood. What the library attached to individual cDNA molecules were unique molecular identifiers. A single record per CDR3 protein comes from TCRdb applying MiXCR to the reads. Found here are around 120,000 distinct CDR3 sequences, less than 10% of them singletons; the top ten hold about 1.4%. The sequenced material came from whole blood. Receptor source: a human donor in good health. Some clones in this sample may be carry-over from other donors' samples.

This clonotype was counted ten times or more. The rearrangement uses TRBV7-8 and TRBJ1-2; D gene ambiguous. Germline V CDR1 and CDR2: SGHVS, FQNEAQ. V was clipped by 5 bases and J by 0 bases, with 16 bases between them. The length of the CDR3 is 16 residues. The CDR3 loop reads CASSPRAPKTNYGYTF. CDR3 DNA sequence: TGTGCCAGCAGCCCCCGGGCGCCGAAAACTAACTATGGCTACACCTTC.

This clonotype was recorded a few times. This chain links TRBV5-4 with TRBJ1-2; D perhaps matches TRBD1 (6 bases). Trimming removed 0 bases from V and 0 bases from J, with 6 bases in between. CDR1 is SGHNT, CDR2 YYREEE, per germline (reference sequence). The CDR3 totals 14 residues. The CDR3 sequence is CASSLGTANYGYTF. CDR3 sequence (DNA): TGTGCCAGCAGCTTGGGGACAGCTAACTATGGCTACACCTTC.

This clonotype showed up just a few times. The chain combines TRBV7-9 with TRBJ2-7; 9 nucleotides agree with TRBD1. The CDR3 runs to 15 residues. The V gene end was trimmed by 3 bases and the J gene end by 1 base; junction bases not matched to a gene: 4. In germline, CDR1 is SEHNR, CDR2 FQNEAQ (reference sequence). The CDR3 bases are TGTGCCAGCAGCTTCCCGGGACAGGGATCCTACGAGCAGTACTTC. Amino acid sequence: CASSFPGQGSYEQYF.

This clonotype was recorded a few times. The chain employs TRBV20-1 and TRBJ1-1; D might be TRBD1 (5 bases). CDR1 DFQATT and CDR2 SNEGSKA come from the germline V gene (reference sequence). This CDR3 has 15 amino acids. V dropped 2 bases and J dropped 2 bases, with 15 bases sitting between them. The CDR3 DNA is TGCAGTGCTAGATCGGGCACAGGATTCAACACTGAAGCTTTCTTT. As protein: CSARSGTGFNTEAFF.

This clonotype was seen many times. The chain recombines TRBV9 with TRBJ2-1; 12 bases line up with TRBD2. CDR3 size: 17 residues. CDR1 is SGDLS and CDR2 is YYNGEE in the germline V gene. V gave up 0 bases and J gave up 10 bases; unmatched junction bases: 11. CDR3 nucleotide sequence: TGTGCCAGCAGCGTAGTTGGGACTAGCGGGCCCCCGCTGGAGCAGTTCTTC. Translated, it gives CASSVVGTSGPPLEQFF.

The sample holds many counts of this clonotype. V usage is TRBV7-9 and J usage is TRBJ1-1; D is possibly TRBD1 (6 bases). Trimming removed 1 base at V and 1 base at J, with 13 bases between. This CDR3 has 16 residues. Germline V gives CDR1 SEHNR, CDR2 FQNEAQ (reference sequence). The CDR3 sequence: CASSLGGGGQNTEAFF. CDR3 nucleotides: TGTGCCAGCAGCTTAGGGGGTGGGGGACAGAACACTGAAGCTTTCTTT.

This chain links TRBV7-8 with TRBJ1-2; no definite D call. This CDR3 contains 12 residues. The V end was cut by 4 bases, the J end by 4 bases, with 7 bases between. Germline V lookup: CDR1 SGHVS, CDR2 FQNEAQ. The chain's CDR3 is CASSYGSYGYTF. The CDR3 DNA reads as TGTGCCAGCAGCTATGGGTCCTATGGCTACACCTTC. Full variable domain (outside the CDR3, taken from reference TRBV7-8 and TRBJ1-2): GAGVSQSPRYKVAKRGQDVALRCDPISGHVSLFWYQQALGQGPEFLTYFQNEAQLDKSGLPSDRFFAERPEGSVSTLKIQRTQQEDSAVYLCASSYGSYGYTFGSGTRLTVV.

CDR3 amino acids: CASSKGLAGVYEQYF. Here the CDR3 DNA reads TGTGCCAGCAGCAAGGGACTAGCGGGAGTCTACGAGCAGTACTTC. The rearrangement uses TRBV11-2 and TRBJ2-7, with TRBD2 identical over 14 bases. V lost 5 bases and J lost 3; bases outside the gene matches: 3. CDR1 SGHAT and CDR2 FQNNGV come from the germline V gene. The CDR3 runs 15 residues.

This clonotype has only a few counts. The chain has TRBV20-1 and TRBJ2-5, with D possibly being TRBD2 (6 bases). Looked up from germline, CDR1 is DFQATT and CDR2 is SNEGSKA (reference sequence). Trimming pared 1 base from V and 3 bases from J, leaving 6 bases between. The CDR3 covers 12 residues. DNA for the CDR3: TGCAGTGCTAGAGCGGGGGAAGAGACCCAGTACTTC. It translates to CSARAGEETQYF.

This clonotype showed up many times. The chain links TRBV10-3 to TRBJ1-6; 10 bases map to TRBD1. CDR1 and CDR2 (germline): ENHRY, SYGVKD. J gave up 8 bases and V 4 bases, and 2 bases lay outside the gene matches. This CDR3 has 14 residues. CDR3 protein: CAISGTGGDSPLHF. CDR3 DNA sequence: TGTGCCATCAGTGGGACAGGGGGGGATTCACCCCTCCACTTT.

In this sample, this clonotype turned up a few times. Written as DNA, the CDR3 is TGTGCCAGCAGCTTAATCCCGGGAGTAGGAGAGACCCAGTACTTC. Protein: CASSLIPGVGETQYF. The rearrangement links TRBV7-9 to TRBJ2-5; TRBD2 is a possible D gene (6 bases). Germline V lookup: CDR1 SEHNR, CDR2 FQNEAQ (reference sequence). V was clipped by 2 bases and J by 4 bases, with 14 bases between them. This CDR3 region has 15 residues.

This clonotype has just a few counts. The CDR3: CASSPDGLNTEAFF. CDR3 bases: TGTGCCAGCAGCCCGGACGGTTTGAACACTGAAGCTTTCTTT. V usage is TRBV7-9 and J usage is TRBJ1-1; D gene ambiguous. The CDR3 has 14 residues. The V end was cut by 5 bases, the J end by 0 bases, with 10 bases between. Germline V gene data show CDR1 as SEHNR and CDR2 as FQNEAQ (reference sequence).

This rearrangement joins TRBV4-1 to TRBJ2-7; unclear D gene. The germline V and J ends were trimmed by 1 base and 0 bases, with 7 bases remaining between them. This CDR3 comprises 14 residues. CDR1 and CDR2 from the germline V gene are MGHRA and YSYEKL. Here the CDR3 DNA reads TGCGCCAGCAGCCAAGGGGGTGACTCCTACGAGCAGTACTTC. It codes for CASSQGGDSYEQYF.

This clonotype showed up just a few times. V gene TRBV7-9 combines with J gene TRBJ2-7, with 8 positions matching TRBD2. Germline V gives CDR1 SEHNR, CDR2 FQNEAQ (reference sequence). Trimming cost V 2 bases and J 1 base; bases outside gene matches: 4. The CDR3 has 15 residues. CDR3 DNA sequence: TGTGCCAGCAGCTTAAGCGGGAGCCTATCCTACGAGCAGTACTTC. Translation: CASSLSGSLSYEQYF.

On this clonotype: A much larger clone lies one base from this, so it may be a read error. The J gene is TRBJ2-1, the V gene TRBV27, with D perhaps TRBD1 (6 bases). Per germline, CDR1 MNHEY and CDR2 SMNVEV (reference sequence). CDR3 length equals 13 residues. The germline V and J ends were trimmed by 6 bases and 6 bases, with 12 bases remaining between them. CDR3 sequence reads: CASRFDRSNEQFF. The CDR3 coding sequence is TGTGCCAGCAGATTCGACAGGTCCAATGAGCAGTTCTTC.

This clonotype was recorded a few times. The V gene is TRBV11-2, the J gene TRBJ2-4; 7 positions agree with TRBD1. J gave up 4 bases and V 0 bases, and 3 bases lay outside the gene matches. The CDR3 has 15 amino acids. Germline loops: CDR1 SGHAT, CDR2 FQNNGV. CDR3 nucleotides: TGTGCCAGCAGCTTAGACGGGACAGAAAAAAACATTCAGTACTTC. The encoded protein is CASSLDGTEKNIQYF.

This clonotype was observed many times. The CDR3 coding sequence is TGCGCCAGCAGGAGGGCAGCGCAGGAGACCCAGTACTTC. Protein: CASRRAAQETQYF. V and J are TRBV5-1 and TRBJ2-5; D possibly corresponds to TRBD2 (5 bases). From germline, CDR1 is SGHRS and CDR2 YFSETQ. The V and J ends lost 5 bases and 5 bases respectively, with 13 bases between them. CDR3 length: 13 residues. Complete variable domain (other parts from reference TRBV5-1 and TRBJ2-5): KAGVTQTPRYLIKTRGQQVTLSCSPISGHRSVSWYQQTPGQGLQFLFEYFSETQRNKGNFPGRFSGRQFSNSRSEMNVSTLELGDSALYLCASRRAAQETQYFGPGTRLLVL.

Only a few counts were recorded for this clonotype. The chain carries TRBV4-3 and TRBJ2-7; D uncertain. The CDR3 sequence is 15 residues long. Trimming took 0 bases from V and 6 from J, leaving 15 bases between them. The V gene's germline CDR1 is LGHNA and CDR2 YSLEER. The CDR3 sequence: CASSQDQNGAAEQYF. The CDR3 nucleotides read TGCGCCAGCAGCCAAGATCAGAACGGAGCTGCCGAGCAGTACTTC.

This clonotype came up a few times. The chain carries TRBV5-1 and TRBJ2-1, with D possibly called TRBD1 or TRBD2 (6 bases each). Germline assignment: CDR1 SGHRS and CDR2 YFSETQ. Trimming removed 4 bases from V and 5 bases from J, with 16 bases in between. This CDR3 is 15 amino acids long. The CDR3 coding sequence is TGCGCCAGCAGCCCGGCCGGGGGCCCAGACAATGAGCAGTTCTTC. Amino acid sequence: CASSPAGGPDNEQFF.

This clonotype has a handful of counts. The J gene is TRBJ1-2, the V gene TRBV10-3; D call uncertain. The CDR3 spans 13 residues. Germline-derived CDR1 and CDR2 are ENHRY and SYGVKD. V gave up 5 bases and J gave up 3 bases, with 10 bases separating them. The CDR3 here is CAISKQQYYGYTF. The CDR3 nucleotides read TGTGCCATCAGTAAACAGCAGTACTATGGCTACACCTTC.

This clonotype has ten or more counts. This sequence joins TRBV7-2 and TRBJ1-5, with no clear D. From germline, CDR1 is SGHTA and CDR2 FQGNSA. Trimming removed 6 bases from V and 6 bases from J, with 15 bases in between. The CDR3 sequence is 14 residues long. In nucleotides, the CDR3 is TGTGCCAGCAGAGAACCGGGCCCCTTTCAGCCCCAGCATTTT. It encodes CASREPGPFQPQHF.

This clonotype was observed a few times. The chain links TRBV10-2 to TRBJ2-7; no reliable D call. The germline gives CDR1 WSHSY, CDR2 SAAADI. V lost 8 bases to trimming and J lost 1 base, with 9 bases between them. The CDR3 is 12 amino acids. The CDR3 DNA follows: TGCGCCAGCGGGGTCCGGTCCTACGAGCAGTACTTC. Translating it yields CASGVRSYEQYF.

The table lists this clonotype with a few counts. The rearrangement uses TRBV6-1 and TRBJ1-1; D gene ambiguous. The CDR3 totals 13 residues. In germline, CDR1 is MNHNS, CDR2 SASEGT. V lost 2 bases and J lost 1, with 5 bases in between. Here the CDR3 DNA reads TGTGCCAGCAGTGAATGGCAGAACACTGAAGCTTTCTTT. Its translation: CASSEWQNTEAFF.

The chain uses TRBV20-1 and TRBJ2-5; D is perhaps TRBD2 (5 bases). Germline lookup yields CDR1 DFQATT and CDR2 SNEGSKA (reference sequence). Trimming removed 4 bases at V and 1 base at J, with 7 bases between. This CDR3 comprises 12 residues. CDR3 protein: CSAMGAQETQYF. CDR3 nucleotide sequence: TGCAGTGCTATGGGAGCCCAAGAGACCCAGTACTTC.

This clonotype has only a few counts. The chain has TRBV6-5 and TRBJ1-2, with 7 nucleotides matching TRBD1. With 5 bases clipped from V and 8 bases from J, the junction kept 11 bases outside the gene matches. Germline V CDR1 and CDR2: MNHEY, SVGAGI. The CDR3 is 14 residues long. CDR3 coding DNA: TGTGCCAGCAGTCGGGGACAGTCTCTATACGGCTACACCTTC. It is translated as CASSRGQSLYGYTF.

In its sample, this clonotype was seen a few times. The chain combines TRBV4-2 with TRBJ2-3; D may be TRBD2 (6 bases). V lost 4 bases and J 0 bases, leaving 17 bases between the germline ends. Looked up from germline, CDR1 is LGHNA and CDR2 is YNFKEQ. This CDR3 has 17 residues. Written as DNA, the CDR3 is TGTGCCAGCAGCCCAGGAGGGACCGTCGCTAGCACAGATACGCAGTATTTT. Its translation: CASSPGGTVASTDTQYF.

This clonotype was detected ten times or more. The DNA of the CDR3 is TGTGCCTGGAGGATGGGCGGGGAGCTGTTTTTT. Translating gives CAWRMGGELFF. The chain links TRBV30 to TRBJ2-2, with D unclear. Germline-derived CDR1 and CDR2 are GTSNPN and SVGIG (reference sequence). The CDR3 extends over 11 amino acids. The V and J ends lost 3 bases and 7 bases respectively, with 6 bases between them.

The table lists this clonotype with a few counts. The rearrangement uses TRBV29-1 and TRBJ2-2; D uncertain. The CDR3 totals 13 residues. V gave up 4 bases and J gave up 2 bases, with 8 bases separating them. The V gene's germline CDR1 is SQVTM and CDR2 ANQGSEA. The CDR3 reads CSVVNRNTGELFF. CDR3 DNA sequence: TGCAGCGTTGTGAACAGAAACACCGGGGAGCTGTTTTTT.